This TCR beta chain was sequenced during a study of T cells after yellow fever vaccination. Points from the study as a whole: After the booster, 95% to 98% of CD4 and 75% to 90% of CD8 primary-response clones were re-detected. Weaker overall, the secondary response nonetheless peaked faster (day 5 versus 15).

The sample holds many counts of this clonotype. Its antigen remains unknown. A universal primer site and UMIs were added as TCR cDNA was made by 5'RACE template switching. TCRdb called the 5' RACE reads again in MiXCR, with one record for every CDR3 protein. The repertoire holds about 630,000 distinct CDR3 sequences, with around 12% as singletons. The CDR3 covers 14 residues. The junction had 6 bases not matched to a gene; V was cut back by 2 bases and J by 8 bases. The germline V gene has CDR1 SQVTM and CDR2 ANQGSEA. The sequence was collected from a man aged 25 to 40 who received the YFV17D yellow fever vaccine. Sequencing was performed on PBMCs, taken on the day of the yellow fever booster vaccination. This sequence joins TRBV29-1 and TRBJ2-1, with 10 nucleotides matching TRBD2. The CDR3 loop is CSVEPSGSLYEQFF. CDR3 coding DNA: TGCAGCGTTGAACCTAGCGGGAGTCTTTATGAGCAGTTCTTC.